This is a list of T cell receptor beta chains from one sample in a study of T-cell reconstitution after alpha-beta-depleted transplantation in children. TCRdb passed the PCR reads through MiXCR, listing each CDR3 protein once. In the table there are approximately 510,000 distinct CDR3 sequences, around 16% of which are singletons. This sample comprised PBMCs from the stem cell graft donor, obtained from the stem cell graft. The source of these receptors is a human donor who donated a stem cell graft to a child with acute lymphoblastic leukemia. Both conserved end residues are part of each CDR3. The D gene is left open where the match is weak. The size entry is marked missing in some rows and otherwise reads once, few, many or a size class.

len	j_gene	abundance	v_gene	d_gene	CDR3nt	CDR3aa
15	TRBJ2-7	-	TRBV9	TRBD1	TGTGCCAGCAGCTTAGTTCCGGGACAGAACTACGAGCAGTACTTC	CASSLVPGQNYEQYF
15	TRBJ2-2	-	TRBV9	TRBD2	TGTGCCAGCAGATCTAGCGGCAGCGGGACCGGGGAGCTGTTTTTT	CASRSSGSGTGELFF
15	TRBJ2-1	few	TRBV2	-	TGTGCCAGCAGTGCTAAGCGACTCTCCTACAATGAGCAGTTCTTC	CASSAKRLSYNEQFF
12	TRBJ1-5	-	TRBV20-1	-	TGCAGTGCCCGGGCATGGGACCAGCCCCAGCATTTT	CSARAWDQPQHF
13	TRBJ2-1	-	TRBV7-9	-	TGTGCCAGCAGCCATTTTGGTCCGGGACCCCGGATCTTC	CASSHFGPGPRIF
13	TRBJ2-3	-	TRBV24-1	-	TGTGCCACCAGGGACCTGACGTCAGGTACGCAGTATTTT	CATRDLTSGTQYF
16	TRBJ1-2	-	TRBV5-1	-	TGCGCCAGCAGCTTGAAGGGAAATGCCGGTAACTATGGCTACACCTTC	CASSLKGNAGNYGYTF
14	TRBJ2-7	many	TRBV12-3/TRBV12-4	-	TGTGCCAGCAGCCCCGGACTCAGCTCCTACGAGCAGTACTTC	CASSPGLSSYEQYF
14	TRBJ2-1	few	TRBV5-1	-	TGCGCCAGCAGCCCTATGCGGGACTACAATGAGCAGTTCTTC	CASSPMRDYNEQFF
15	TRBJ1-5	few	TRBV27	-	TGTGCCAGCAGTTTAATTGGGGGGCAGGATCAGCCCCAGCATTTT	CASSLIGGQDQPQHF